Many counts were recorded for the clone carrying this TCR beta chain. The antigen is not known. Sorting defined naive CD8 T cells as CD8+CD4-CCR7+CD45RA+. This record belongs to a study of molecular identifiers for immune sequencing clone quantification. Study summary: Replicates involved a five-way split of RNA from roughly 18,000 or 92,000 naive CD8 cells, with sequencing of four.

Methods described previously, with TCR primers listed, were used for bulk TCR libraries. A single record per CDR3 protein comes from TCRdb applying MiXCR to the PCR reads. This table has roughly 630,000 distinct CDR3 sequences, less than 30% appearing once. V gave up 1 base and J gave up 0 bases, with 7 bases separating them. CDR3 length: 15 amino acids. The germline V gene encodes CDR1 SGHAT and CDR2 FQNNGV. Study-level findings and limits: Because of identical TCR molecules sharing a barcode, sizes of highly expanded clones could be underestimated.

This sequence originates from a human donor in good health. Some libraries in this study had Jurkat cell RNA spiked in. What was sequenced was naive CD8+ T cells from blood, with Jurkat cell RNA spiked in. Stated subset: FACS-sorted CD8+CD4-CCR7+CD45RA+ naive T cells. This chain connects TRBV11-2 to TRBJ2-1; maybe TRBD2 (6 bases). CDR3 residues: CASSLAGVSYNEQFF. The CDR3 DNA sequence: TGTGCCAGCAGCTTAGCGGGAGTCTCCTACAATGAGCAGTTCTTC.